These T cell receptor beta chains were read from a single sample in a study of T cell responses to AZD1222 COVID-19 vaccine. Data came from immunoSEQ multiplex PCR; TCRdb stores just in-frame clones and leaves some out. The table includes about 150,000 clones, 92% detected once. The sequences come from peripheral blood, collected on day 0 of AZD1222 vaccination. These receptors all come from an adult in good health. The CDR3 runs from the conserved cysteine through the conserved F or W. Each record gives: clone size, J gene, D gene, V gene, CDR3 protein, CDR3 DNA. The D gene is left open where the match is weak. Some rows mark clone size as missing; the rest say once, few, many or name a class of expanded clone.

clone_size: NA
j_call: TRBJ2-7
d_call: NA
v_call: TRBV11-2
cdr3_aa: CASSYRDLVAYEQYF
cdr3_nt: TGTGCCAGCAGCTACCGGGACCTCGTCGCCTACGAGCAGTACTTC

clone_size: few
j_call: TRBJ1-1
d_call: NA
v_call: TRBV30
cdr3_aa: CAWNPGGGTEAFF
cdr3_nt: TGTGCCTGGAATCCAGGTGGGGGCACTGAAGCTTTCTTT

clone_size: NA
j_call: TRBJ2-5
d_call: NA
v_call: TRBV6-2/TRBV6-3
cdr3_aa: CASSWTHPQETQYF
cdr3_nt: TGTGCCAGCAGTTGGACACATCCCCAAGAGACCCAGTACTTC

clone_size: NA
j_call: TRBJ1-2
d_call: NA
v_call: TRBV19
cdr3_aa: CASSPVGGPYGYTF
cdr3_nt: TGTGCCAGTAGTCCAGTGGGCGGACCCTATGGCTACACCTTC

clone_size: NA
j_call: TRBJ2-1
d_call: TRBD2
v_call: TRBV9
cdr3_aa: CASSASGSSYNEQFF
cdr3_nt: TGTGCCAGCAGCGCTAGCGGGAGCTCCTACAATGAGCAGTTCTTC

clone_size: NA
j_call: TRBJ2-7
d_call: NA
v_call: TRBV5-1
cdr3_aa: CASSLISYEQYF
cdr3_nt: TGCGCCAGCAGCTTAATTTCCTACGAGCAGTACTTC

clone_size: NA
j_call: TRBJ2-3
d_call: NA
v_call: TRBV6-5
cdr3_aa: CASKGELLADTQYF
cdr3_nt: TGTGCCAGCAAGGGAGAACTCCTCGCAGATACGCAGTATTTT

clone_size: NA
j_call: TRBJ2-7
d_call: TRBD1
v_call: TRBV27
cdr3_aa: CASSLSGRGSYEQYF
cdr3_nt: TGTGCCAGCAGTTTATCCGGCAGGGGGTCCTACGAGCAGTACTTC

clone_size: NA
j_call: TRBJ2-3
d_call: NA
v_call: TRBV3-1/TRBV3-2
cdr3_aa: CASSPQGGSQYF
cdr3_nt: TGTGCCAGCAGCCCCCAGGGGGGTTCGCAGTATTTT

clone_size: NA
j_call: TRBJ1-2
d_call: NA
v_call: TRBV21-1
cdr3_aa: CASSIETGVHGYTF
cdr3_nt: TGTGCCAGCAGCATTGAGACAGGGGTGCATGGCTACACCTTC

clone_size: NA
j_call: TRBJ1-4
d_call: TRBD1
v_call: TRBV5-1
cdr3_aa: CASSLGAGTVGEKLFF
cdr3_nt: TGCGCCAGCAGCTTGGGGGCCGGGACAGTCGGGGAAAAACTGTTTTTT

clone_size: once
j_call: TRBJ2-5
d_call: TRBD2
v_call: TRBV19
cdr3_aa: CASSGLAGGQETQYF
cdr3_nt: TGTGCCAGTAGTGGTTTAGCGGGGGGGCAAGAGACCCAGTACTTC

clone_size: NA
j_call: TRBJ2-7
d_call: NA
v_call: TRBV4-3
cdr3_aa: CASSSGSDPPYEQYF
cdr3_nt: TGCGCCAGCAGCTCAGGGTCCGACCCTCCCTACGAGCAGTACTTC

clone_size: NA
j_call: TRBJ1-2
d_call: NA
v_call: TRBV6-5
cdr3_aa: CASSYTERDGYTF
cdr3_nt: TGTGCCAGCAGTTACACGGAAAGGGATGGCTACACCTTC

clone_size: NA
j_call: TRBJ1-5
d_call: TRBD1
v_call: TRBV6-5
cdr3_aa: CASAPGTGGQPQHF
cdr3_nt: TGTGCCAGCGCCCCCGGGACAGGGGGACAGCCCCAGCATTTT

clone_size: NA
j_call: TRBJ1-2
d_call: NA
v_call: TRBV4-3
cdr3_aa: CASSQDRGANLLNYGYTF
cdr3_nt: TGCGCCAGCAGCCAAGATCGGGGGGCCAACCTACTTAACTATGGCTACACCTTC

clone_size: once
j_call: TRBJ2-1
d_call: TRBD1
v_call: TRBV5-1
cdr3_aa: CASRTATGGAFSNEQFF
cdr3_nt: TGCGCCAGCAGAACCGCTACAGGGGGCGCTTTCTCCAATGAGCAGTTCTTC